The 10 T cell receptor beta chains below all came from one sample that was sequenced in a study of T cells in Graves' hyperthyroidism and ophthalmopathy. There were TCR beta CDR3 regions amplified from RNA transcripts. TCR CDR3 underwent first-round RT-PCR with the HTBI primer set. MiXCR was run by TCRdb on the multiplex PCR reads, yielding one entry per CDR3 protein. This table has 750,000 to 900,000 distinct CDR3 sequences, over 35% appearing once. The specimen was blood. These receptors came from a man aged 18-30 years with Graves' hyperthyroidism.

The sample holds a few counts of this clonotype. The chain joins TRBV9 to TRBJ2-7; the match to TRBD2 covers 7 bases. Looked up from germline, CDR1 is SGDLS and CDR2 is YYNGEE. Losses at the gene ends were 4 bases for V and 0 bases for J; bases not matched to a gene: 10. The CDR3 contains 16 residues. The CDR3 coding sequence is TGTGCCAGCAGCTTAGAGACTAGCCTTAGCTCCTACGAGCAGTACTTC. Its protein product is CASSLETSLSSYEQYF.

This clonotype has only one observation. CDR3 region: CASSQARTSRSGGELFF. CDR3 in DNA: TGTGCCAGCAGCCAGGCCCGGACTAGCCGAAGTGGCGGGGAGCTGTTTTTT. The V gene is TRBV2, the J gene TRBJ2-2, with 8 bases identical to TRBD2. The length of the CDR3 is 17 residues. Germline CDR1 SNHLY, CDR2 FYNNEI. V lost 6 bases and J lost 7; bases outside the gene matches: 16. The complete variable domain, with remaining parts taken from reference TRBV2 and TRBJ2-2, reads EPEVTQTPSHQVTQMGQEVILRCVPISNHLYFYWYRQILGQKVEFLVSFYNNEISEKSEIFDDQFSVERPDGSNFTLKIRSTKLEDSAMYFCASSQARTSRSGGELFFGEGSRLTVL.

The chain couples TRBV5-5 to TRBJ2-7; D may be TRBD2 (5 bases). This CDR3 has 14 amino acids. Germline V gives CDR1 SGHKS, CDR2 YYEKEE (reference sequence). Trimming pared 0 bases from V and 2 bases from J, leaving 9 bases between. CDR3 sequence (DNA): TGTGCCAGCAGCTTGGAGAGGGTCGCCTACGAGCAGTACTTC. Translating gives CASSLERVAYEQYF.

The rearrangement uses TRBV11-2 and TRBJ2-7, with D possibly TRBD2 on 5 matching bases. V was cut by 5 bases and J by 3 bases, with 14 bases left in between. CDR3 length: 14 residues. The germline gives CDR1 SGHAT, CDR2 FQNNGV. In nucleotides, the CDR3 is TGTGCCAGCAGCAGAGGGATTTCCAGCTACGAGCAGTACTTC. It yields the protein CASSRGISSYEQYF.

J is TRBJ1-4 and V is TRBV2; possibly TRBD1 for D (6 bases). The germline V and J ends were trimmed by 6 bases and 7 bases, with 15 bases remaining between them. The germline CDR1 and CDR2 sequences are SNHLY and FYNNEI. This CDR3 has 14 amino acids. The DNA of the CDR3 is TGTGCCAGCAGGATCGGACAGCGCCTTGAAAAACTGTTTTTT. It translates to CASRIGQRLEKLFF.

A note on this clonotype: One end of the junction does not line up with germline, which may come from a read error. The CDR3 is CASSEAPRESHEQYF. The CDR3 nucleotides read TGTGCCAGCAGTGAAGCGCCCCGGGAGAGCCACGAGCAGTACTTC. The chain couples TRBV10-3 to TRBJ2-7; a possible D gene is TRBD2 (6 bases). This CDR3 spans 15 amino acids. Germline-derived CDR1 and CDR2 are ENHRY and SYGVKD.

In this sample, this clonotype turned up a few times. This chain uses TRBV9 with TRBJ2-7, with D possibly matching TRBD1 (6 bases). Germline-derived CDR1 and CDR2 are SGDLS and YYNGEE. V was pared by 3 bases and J by 3 bases, with 16 bases between. The CDR3 is 15 amino acids. DNA for the CDR3: TGTGCCAGCAGCGAAAGATCCACAGGGAGCTACGAGCAGTACTTC. It specifies CASSERSTGSYEQYF.

This clonotype has only a few counts. V is TRBV7-6 and J is TRBJ1-4; TRBD1 might be the D (6 bases). CDR3 length equals 17 residues. Trimming stripped 1 base from V and 0 bases from J, with 12 bases between. CDR1 SGHVS and CDR2 FNYEAQ come from the germline V gene. For the CDR3, the DNA is TGTGCCAGCAGCTTAGGTGGGGGCCGTGCAACTAATGAAAAACTGTTTTTT. The encoded protein is CASSLGGGRATNEKLFF.

This clonotype appeared many times. This chain uses TRBV2 with TRBJ2-7, with D uncertain. The CDR3 has 11 amino acids. Looked up from germline, CDR1 is SNHLY and CDR2 is FYNNEI. V dropped 5 bases and J dropped 6 bases, with 8 bases sitting between them. The CDR3 is CASSRAGEQYF. The CDR3 DNA reads as TGTGCCAGCAGTAGAGCTGGCGAGCAGTACTTC.

The gene calls are TRBV7-9 and TRBJ2-5; maybe TRBD1 (5 bases). This CDR3 spans 16 amino acids. In germline, CDR1 is SEHNR, CDR2 FQNEAQ (reference sequence). The V end was cut by 2 bases, the J end by 3 bases, with 16 bases between. CDR3 region: CASSLIYDSKKETQYF. CDR3 nucleotides: TGTGCCAGCAGCTTAATTTATGACAGCAAGAAAGAGACCCAGTACTTC.